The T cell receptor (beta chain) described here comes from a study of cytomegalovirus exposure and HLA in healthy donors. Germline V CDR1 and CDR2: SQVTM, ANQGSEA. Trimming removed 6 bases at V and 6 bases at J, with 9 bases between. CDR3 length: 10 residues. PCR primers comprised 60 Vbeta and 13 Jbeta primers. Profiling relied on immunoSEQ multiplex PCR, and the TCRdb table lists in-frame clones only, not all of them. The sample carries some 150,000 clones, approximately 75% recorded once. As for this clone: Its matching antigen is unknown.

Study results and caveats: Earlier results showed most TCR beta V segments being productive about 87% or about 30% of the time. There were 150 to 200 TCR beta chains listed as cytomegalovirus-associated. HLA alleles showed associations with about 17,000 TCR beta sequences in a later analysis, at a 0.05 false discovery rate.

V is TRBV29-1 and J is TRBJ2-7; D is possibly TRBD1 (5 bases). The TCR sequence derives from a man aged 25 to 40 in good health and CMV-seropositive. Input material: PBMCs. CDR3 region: CSVWTSEQYF. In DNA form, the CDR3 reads TGCAGCGTATGGACATCCGAGCAGTACTTC.